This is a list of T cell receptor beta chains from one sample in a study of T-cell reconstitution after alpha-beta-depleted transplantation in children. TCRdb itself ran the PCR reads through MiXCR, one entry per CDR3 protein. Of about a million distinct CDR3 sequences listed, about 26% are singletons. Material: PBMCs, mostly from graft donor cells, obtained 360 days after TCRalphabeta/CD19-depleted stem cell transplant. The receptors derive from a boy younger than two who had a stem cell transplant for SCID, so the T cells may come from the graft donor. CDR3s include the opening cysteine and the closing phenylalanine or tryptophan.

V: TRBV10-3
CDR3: CAITRADTTYEQYF

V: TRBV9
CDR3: CASSVGGEVSYEQYF

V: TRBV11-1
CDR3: CASSCTELQDRGLDEQFF

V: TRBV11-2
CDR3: CASSLRGGHESLYTGELFF

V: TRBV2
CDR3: CASRRDQVNTIYF

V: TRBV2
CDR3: CASSTGGGTEAFF

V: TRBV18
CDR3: CASSPPARGSTDTQYF

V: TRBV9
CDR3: CASSPRMKAKNIQYF

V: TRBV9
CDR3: CASSVYRAAGSGNTIYF

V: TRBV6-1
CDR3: CASSDLQRDTQYF

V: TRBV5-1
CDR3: CASILVYNEQFF

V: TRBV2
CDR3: CASRNRGPAGHEQYF

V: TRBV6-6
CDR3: CASSWDEDTQYF

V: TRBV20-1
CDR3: CSARLAAPSTDTQYF

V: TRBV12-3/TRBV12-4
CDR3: CASSFWDREGEQYF

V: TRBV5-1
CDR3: CASSPPGQGGRVEAFF

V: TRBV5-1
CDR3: CASSLEPGAATGELFF

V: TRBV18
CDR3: CASSLDTVYNEQFF

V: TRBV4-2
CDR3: CASSPGQTEAFF

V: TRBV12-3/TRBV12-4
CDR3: CASRPSRTGPPNEQFF

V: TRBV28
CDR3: CASSLWGAGSNQPQHF

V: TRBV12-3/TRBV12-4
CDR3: CASSFFRRGSADTQYF

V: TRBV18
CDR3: CASSPPYERNEQFF

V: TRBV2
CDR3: CANRPDREIYDEQYF

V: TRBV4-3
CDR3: CASSQESGQGSPLHF